A selection of T cell receptor beta chains follows, all from one sample in a study of beta chain features in type 1 diabetes. Profiled with immunoSEQ multiplex PCR; TCRdb holds only in-frame clones, not every one. The table shows about 280,000 clones, with about 15% occurring only once. Sequencing input: naive CD4+ T cells from blood. Receptor source: a man younger than 35 with type 1 diabetes. The CDR3 runs from the conserved cysteine through the conserved F or W. A D gene is named only where the DNA matches it firmly. Expanded clones are given a class, and other clones once, few, many or no size at all.

abundance,v_gene,d_gene,j_gene,CDR3aa,CDR3nt
.,TRBV15,TRBD2,TRBJ2-1,CATSRKREGRWSQFF,TGTGCCACCAGCAGAAAGCGGGAGGGCCGGTGGAGTCAGTTCTTC
few,TRBV5-1,TRBD1,TRBJ2-7,CASSFSGQGVSEQYF,TGCGCCAGCAGCTTTTCGGGACAGGGGGTGAGTGAGCAGTACTTC
few,TRBV19,TRBD1,TRBJ2-2,CASMSQGDTGELFF,TGTGCCAGTATGAGTCAGGGGGACACCGGGGAGCTGTTTTTT
.,TRBV6-5,TRBD1,TRBJ1-1,CASSHNRGGEAFF,TGTGCCAGCAGTCACAACAGGGGCGGTGAAGCTTTCTTT
.,TRBV10-1,.,TRBJ2-7,CASSESSSYEQYF,TGCGCCAGCAGTGAGTCCAGCTCCTACGAGCAGTACTTC
.,TRBV7-9,TRBD2,TRBJ2-7,CASSLVRLSGRSSEQYF,TGTGCCAGCAGCTTAGTCCGTCTCAGCGGGAGGTCCTCCGAGCAGTACTTC
few,TRBV30,.,TRBJ2-3,CAWTRDTDTQYF,TGTGCCTGGACCAGGGACACAGATACGCAGTATTTT
.,TRBV6-6,.,TRBJ1-2,CASSYSRDQTF,TGTGCCAGCAGTTACTCGAGGGATCAAACCTTC
few,TRBV18,.,TRBJ1-6,CASSPPQGTGSPLHF,TGTGCCAGCTCACCACCTCAGGGAACGGGCTCACCCCTCCACTTT
.,TRBV6-4,TRBD1,TRBJ2-3,CASIPDRGGQYF,TGTGCCTCCATCCCCGACAGGGGAGGGCAGTATTTT
few,TRBV7-2,TRBD2,TRBJ2-1,CASRLRTSGSGNEQFF,TGTGCCAGCAGGCTACGGACTAGCGGGTCGGGCAATGAGCAGTTCTTC
few,TRBV29-1,.,TRBJ1-1,CSVVSAGMNTEAFF,TGCAGCGTTGTCTCTGCAGGGATGAACACTGAAGCTTTCTTT
few,TRBV7-2,.,TRBJ2-7,CASSTRTASYEQYF,TGTGCCAGCAGCACGCGGACTGCCTCCTACGAGCAGTACTTC
few,TRBV29-1,TRBD1,TRBJ2-5,CSVGTGTEETQYF,TGCAGCGTTGGGACAGGGACTGAGGAGACCCAGTACTTC
.,TRBV14,TRBD2,TRBJ2-5,CASSHWTSGGETQYF,TGTGCCAGCAGCCATTGGACTAGCGGGGGAGAGACCCAGTACTTC
.,TRBV15,.,TRBJ2-1,CATSYNSMNEQFF,TGTGCCACCAGTTACAATAGCATGAATGAGCAGTTCTTC
.,TRBV28,TRBD1,TRBJ2-7,CASSLGTGPGIYEQYF,TGTGCCAGCAGTTTGGGGACAGGACCCGGAATCTACGAGCAGTACTTC
.,TRBV25-1,TRBD1,TRBJ2-1,CASATPGTASEKQFF,TGTGCCAGCGCCACCCCCGGGACAGCGAGCGAGAAGCAGTTCTTC
.,TRBV4-3,.,TRBJ2-1,CASSQDEDFLHEQFF,TGCGCCAGCAGCCAAGATGAGGACTTTTTGCATGAGCAGTTCTTC
.,TRBV6-6,TRBD1,TRBJ2-7,CASSVSTGNEQYF,TGTGCCAGCAGTGTATCGACAGGGAACGAGCAGTACTTC
few,TRBV7-6,.,TRBJ2-3,CASSLDGTSLVDTQYF,TGTGCCAGCAGCTTAGACGGGACTTCCCTAGTAGATACGCAGTATTTT
few,TRBV7-2,.,TRBJ2-2,CASSLAGGLTGELFF,TGTGCCAGCAGCTTAGCGGGGGGATTGACCGGGGAGCTGTTTTTT
.,TRBV7-9,TRBD2,TRBJ2-7,CASSLVGRESIPSYEQYF,TGTGCCAGCAGCTTAGTTGGGCGGGAGTCGATCCCCTCCTACGAGCAGTACTTC
.,TRBV15,.,TRBJ1-6,CATSRVAGLGSPLHF,TGTGCCACCAGCAGAGTTGCGGGACTCGGTTCACCCCTCCACTTT
once,TRBV4-1,TRBD2,TRBJ2-7,CASSQDGGTSGNYEQYF,TGCGCCAGCAGCCAAGATGGGGGGACTAGCGGAAACTACGAGCAGTACTTC
few,TRBV19,TRBD2,TRBJ2-3,CASSMGLAGGLYF,TGTGCCAGTAGTATGGGACTAGCGGGAGGACTGTATTTT
.,TRBV4-3,.,TRBJ1-1,CASSQDAFMNTEAFF,TGCGCCAGCAGCCAAGATGCGTTTATGAACACTGAAGCTTTCTTT
.,TRBV6-6,.,TRBJ1-2,CASGAVVAGYGYTF,TGTGCCAGCGGCGCAGTTGTGGCAGGGTATGGCTACACCTTC
.,TRBV6-5,.,TRBJ2-1,CASTRAGYNEQFF,TGTGCCAGCACCCGAGCAGGGTACAATGAGCAGTTCTTC
few,TRBV28,.,TRBJ2-1,CASSLPTASSYNEQFF,TGTGCCAGCAGTTTGCCGACAGCTAGCTCCTACAATGAGCAGTTCTTC
few,TRBV28,.,TRBJ1-5,CASLPGGRENKPQHF,TGTGCCAGCCTGCCCGGGGGGCGCGAGAATAAGCCCCAGCATTTT
.,TRBV2,.,TRBJ2-1,CASSEPAGRGEQFF,TGTGCCAGCAGTGAACCGGCAGGGAGGGGGGAGCAGTTCTTC